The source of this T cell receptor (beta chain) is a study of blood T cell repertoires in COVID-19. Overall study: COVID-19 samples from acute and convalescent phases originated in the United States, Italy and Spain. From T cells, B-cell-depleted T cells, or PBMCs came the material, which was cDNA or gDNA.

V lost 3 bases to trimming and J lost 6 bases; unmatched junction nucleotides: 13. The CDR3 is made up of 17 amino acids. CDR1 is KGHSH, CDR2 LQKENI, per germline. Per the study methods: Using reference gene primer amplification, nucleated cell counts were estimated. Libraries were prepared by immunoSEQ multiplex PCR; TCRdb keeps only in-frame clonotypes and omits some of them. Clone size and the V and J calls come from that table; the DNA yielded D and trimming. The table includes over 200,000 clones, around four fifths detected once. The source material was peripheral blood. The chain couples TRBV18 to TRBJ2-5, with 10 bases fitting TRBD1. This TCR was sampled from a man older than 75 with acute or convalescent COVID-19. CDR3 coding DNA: TGTGCCAGCTCACCGTCAGAAACCGGGACAGGGGCTAAGACCCAGTACTTC. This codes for CASSPSETGTGAKTQYF.